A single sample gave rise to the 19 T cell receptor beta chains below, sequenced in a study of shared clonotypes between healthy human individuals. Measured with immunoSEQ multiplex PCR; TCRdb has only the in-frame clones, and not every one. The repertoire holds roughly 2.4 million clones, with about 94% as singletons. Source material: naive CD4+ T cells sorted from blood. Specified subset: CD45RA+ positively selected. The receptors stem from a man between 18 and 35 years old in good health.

CDR3 residues: CASSIGGTSGRNIQYF. In DNA form, the CDR3 reads TGTGCCAGCAGCATTGGGGGGACTAGCGGGAGGAACATTCAGTACTTC. The chain carries TRBV5-8 and TRBJ2-4, with 15 bases matching TRBD2. V shed 4 bases, J shed 7 bases, and the junction held 6 bases outside the gene matches. Germline CDR1 reads SGHTS; CDR2 reads YDEGEE. The CDR3 is 16 amino acids.

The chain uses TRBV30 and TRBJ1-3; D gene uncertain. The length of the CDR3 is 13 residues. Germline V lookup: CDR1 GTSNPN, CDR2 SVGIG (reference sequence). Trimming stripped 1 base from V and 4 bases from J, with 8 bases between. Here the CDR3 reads CAWSEQVGNTIYF. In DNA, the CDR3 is TGTGCCTGGAGTGAACAAGTCGGAAACACCATATATTTT.

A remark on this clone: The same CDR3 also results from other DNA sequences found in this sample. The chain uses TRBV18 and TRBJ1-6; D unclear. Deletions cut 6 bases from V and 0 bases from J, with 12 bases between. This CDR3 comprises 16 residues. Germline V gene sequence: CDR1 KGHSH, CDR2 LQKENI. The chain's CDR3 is CASSPLASSYNSPLHF. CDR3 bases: TGTGCCAGCTCTCCCCTTGCGAGCTCCTATAATTCACCCCTCCACTTT.

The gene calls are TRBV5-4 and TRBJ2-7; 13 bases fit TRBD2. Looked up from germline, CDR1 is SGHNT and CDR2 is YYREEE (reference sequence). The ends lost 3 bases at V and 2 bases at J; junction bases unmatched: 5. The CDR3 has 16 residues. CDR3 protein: CASSSTGTSGTYEQYF. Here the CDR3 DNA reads TGTGCCAGCAGCTCCACAGGGACTAGCGGGACCTACGAGCAGTACTTC.

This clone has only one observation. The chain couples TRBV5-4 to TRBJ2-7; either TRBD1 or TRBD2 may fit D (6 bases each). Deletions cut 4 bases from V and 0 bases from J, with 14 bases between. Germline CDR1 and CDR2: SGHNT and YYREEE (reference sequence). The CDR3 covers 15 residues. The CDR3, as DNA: TGTGCCAGCAGCCCCAAGGGGGGCCTCTCCTACGAGCAGTACTTC. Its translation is CASSPKGGLSYEQYF.

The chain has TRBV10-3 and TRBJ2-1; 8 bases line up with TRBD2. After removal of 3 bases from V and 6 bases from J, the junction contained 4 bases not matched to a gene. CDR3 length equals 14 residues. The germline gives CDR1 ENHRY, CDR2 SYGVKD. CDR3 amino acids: CAISESSGSNEQFF. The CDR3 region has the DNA TGTGCCATCAGTGAATCTAGCGGGTCCAATGAGCAGTTCTTC.

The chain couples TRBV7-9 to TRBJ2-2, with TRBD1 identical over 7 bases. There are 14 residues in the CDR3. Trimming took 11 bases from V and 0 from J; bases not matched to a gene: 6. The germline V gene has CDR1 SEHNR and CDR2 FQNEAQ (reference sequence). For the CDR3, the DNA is TGTGCCGTAACGGGACAGTCGAACACCGGGGAGCTGTTTTTT. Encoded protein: CAVTGQSNTGELFF.

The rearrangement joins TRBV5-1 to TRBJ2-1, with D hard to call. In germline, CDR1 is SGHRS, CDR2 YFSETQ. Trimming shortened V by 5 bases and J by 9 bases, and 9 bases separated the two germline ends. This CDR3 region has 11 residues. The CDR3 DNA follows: TGCGCCAGCAGGTTAAACAGTGAGCAGTTCTTC. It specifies CASRLNSEQFF.

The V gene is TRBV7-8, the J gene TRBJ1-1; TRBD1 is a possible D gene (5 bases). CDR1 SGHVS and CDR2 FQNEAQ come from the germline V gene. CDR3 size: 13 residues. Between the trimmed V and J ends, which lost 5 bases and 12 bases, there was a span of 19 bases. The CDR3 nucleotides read TGTGCCAGCAGCGCGGGGGTACCTCCGTTGCCTTTCTTT. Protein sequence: CASSAGVPPLPFF.

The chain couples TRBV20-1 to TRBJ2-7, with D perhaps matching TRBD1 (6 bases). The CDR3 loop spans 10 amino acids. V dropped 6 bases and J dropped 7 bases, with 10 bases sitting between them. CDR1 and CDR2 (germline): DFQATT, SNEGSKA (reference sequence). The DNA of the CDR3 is TGCAGTGCCCCCGGGACAGAGCAGTACTTC. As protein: CSAPGTEQYF.

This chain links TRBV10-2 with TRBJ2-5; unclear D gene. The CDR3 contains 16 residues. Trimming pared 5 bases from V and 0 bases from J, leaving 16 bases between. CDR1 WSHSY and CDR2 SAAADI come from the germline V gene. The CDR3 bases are TGCGCCAGCAGTAAGGGCAGCTGGGCGAACCAAGAGACCCAGTACTTC. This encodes CASSKGSWANQETQYF.

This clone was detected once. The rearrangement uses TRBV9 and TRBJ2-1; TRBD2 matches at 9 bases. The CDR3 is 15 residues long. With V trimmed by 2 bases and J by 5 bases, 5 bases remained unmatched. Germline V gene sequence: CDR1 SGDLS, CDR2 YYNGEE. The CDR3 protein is CASSVLAGRDNEQFF. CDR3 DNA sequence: TGTGCCAGCAGCGTGCTAGCGGGGAGAGACAATGAGCAGTTCTTC.

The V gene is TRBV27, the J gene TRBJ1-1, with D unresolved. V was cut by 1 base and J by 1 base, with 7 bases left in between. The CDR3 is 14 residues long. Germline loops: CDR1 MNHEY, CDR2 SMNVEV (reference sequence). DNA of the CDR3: TGTGCCAGCAGTTTATTGACTCGGAACACTGAAGCTTTCTTT. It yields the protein CASSLLTRNTEAFF.

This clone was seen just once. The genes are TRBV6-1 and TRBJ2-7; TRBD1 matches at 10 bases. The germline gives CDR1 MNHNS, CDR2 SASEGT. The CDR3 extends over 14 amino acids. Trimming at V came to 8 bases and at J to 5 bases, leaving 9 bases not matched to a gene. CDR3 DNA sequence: TGTGCCAGCCGCGGGGACAGGGGATTCGACGAGCAGTACTTC. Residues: CASRGDRGFDEQYF.

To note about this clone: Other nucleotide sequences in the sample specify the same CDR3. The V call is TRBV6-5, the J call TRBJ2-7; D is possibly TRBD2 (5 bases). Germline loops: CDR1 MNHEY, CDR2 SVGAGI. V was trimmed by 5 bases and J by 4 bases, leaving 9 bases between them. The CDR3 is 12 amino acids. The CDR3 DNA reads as TGTGCCAGCAGTCTGGGCGGGTACGAGCAGTACTTC. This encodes CASSLGGYEQYF.

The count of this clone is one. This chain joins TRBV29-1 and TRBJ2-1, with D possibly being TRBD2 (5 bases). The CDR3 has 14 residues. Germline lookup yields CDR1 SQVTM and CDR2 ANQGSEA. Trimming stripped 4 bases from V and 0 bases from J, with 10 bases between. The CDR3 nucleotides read TGCAGCGTTGTGGCGGGTCCCTCCTACAATGAGCAGTTCTTC. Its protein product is CSVVAGPSYNEQFF.

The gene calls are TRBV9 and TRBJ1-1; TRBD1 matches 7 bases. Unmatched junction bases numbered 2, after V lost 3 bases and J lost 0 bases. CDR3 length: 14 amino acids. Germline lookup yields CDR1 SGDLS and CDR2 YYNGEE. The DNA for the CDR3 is TGTGCCAGCAGCGGGGGACAGCTGAACACTGAAGCTTTCTTT. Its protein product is CASSGGQLNTEAFF.

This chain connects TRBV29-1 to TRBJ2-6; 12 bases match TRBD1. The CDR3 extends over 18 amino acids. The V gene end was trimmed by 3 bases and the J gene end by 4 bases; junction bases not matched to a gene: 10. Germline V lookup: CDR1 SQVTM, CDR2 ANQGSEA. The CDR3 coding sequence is TGCAGCGTTGATCCCCGGGACAGGGGGCATGCAGGGGCCAACGTCCTGACTTTC. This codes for CSVDPRDRGHAGANVLTF. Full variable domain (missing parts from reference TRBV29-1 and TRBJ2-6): SAVISQKPSRDICQRGTSLTIQCQVDSQVTMMFWYRQQPGQSLTLIATANQGSEATYESGFVIDKFPISRPNLTFSTLTVSNMSPEDSSIYLCSVDPRDRGHAGANVLTFGAGSRLTVL.

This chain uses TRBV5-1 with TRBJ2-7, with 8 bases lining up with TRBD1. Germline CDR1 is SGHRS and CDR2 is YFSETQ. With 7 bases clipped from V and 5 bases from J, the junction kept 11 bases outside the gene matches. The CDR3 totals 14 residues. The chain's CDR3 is CASYAGGASDEQYF. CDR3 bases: TGCGCCAGCTACGCAGGGGGCGCTTCGGACGAGCAGTACTTC.